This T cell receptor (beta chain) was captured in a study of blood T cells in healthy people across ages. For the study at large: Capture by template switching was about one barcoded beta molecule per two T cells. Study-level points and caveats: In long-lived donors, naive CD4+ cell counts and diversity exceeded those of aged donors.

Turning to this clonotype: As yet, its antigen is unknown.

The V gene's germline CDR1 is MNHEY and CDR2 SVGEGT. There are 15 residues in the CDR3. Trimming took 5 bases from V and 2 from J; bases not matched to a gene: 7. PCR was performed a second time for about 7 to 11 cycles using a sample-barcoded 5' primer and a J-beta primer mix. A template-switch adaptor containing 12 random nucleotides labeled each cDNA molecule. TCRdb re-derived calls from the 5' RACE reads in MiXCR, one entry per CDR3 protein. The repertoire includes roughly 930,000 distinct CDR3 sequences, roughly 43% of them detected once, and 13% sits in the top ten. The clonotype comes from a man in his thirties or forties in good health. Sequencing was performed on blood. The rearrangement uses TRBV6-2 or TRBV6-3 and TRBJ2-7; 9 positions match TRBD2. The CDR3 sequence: CASSTGTSKTYEQYF. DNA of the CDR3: TGTGCCAGCAGTACGGGGACTAGCAAGACCTACGAGCAGTACTTC.